These 18 T cell receptor beta chains came from one sample sequenced in a study of post-analysis software for immune sequencing data. Findings and caveats of the study: A handful of TRBV segments were more frequent in patients than controls; TRBV5-6, TRBV5-1 and TRBV20-1 belonged to this group.

The antigens for these receptors are not known. Researchers reported that TCR beta cDNA libraries carried unique molecular identifiers. TCRdb independently ran MiXCR on the PCR reads; one entry per CDR3 protein. The table has around 770,000 distinct CDR3 sequences, about 45% seen once. Sequenced: blood. Every receptor here comes from a girl aged 5-17 years with multiple sclerosis.

The chain has TRBV5-1 and TRBJ2-1; 8 nucleotides align to TRBD1. V lost 6 bases and J lost 0; bases outside the gene matches: 11. Germline V lookup: CDR1 SGHRS, CDR2 YFSETQ. The CDR3 spans 17 residues. This CDR3 is CASTPGGTGSSYNEQFF. CDR3 sequence (DNA): TGCGCCAGCACCCCCGGCGGGACAGGAAGCTCCTACAATGAGCAGTTCTTC.

The table lists this clonotype with a count of one. This chain joins TRBV3-1 and TRBJ1-5; no clear D. Germline-derived CDR1 and CDR2 are LGHDT and YNNKEL (reference sequence). With 0 bases removed from V and 4 bases from J, the gap between germline ends came to 10 bases. This CDR3 has 15 amino acids. CDR3 DNA sequence: TGTGCCAGCAGCCAAGACCGGGCAGCTAATCAGCCCCAGCATTTT. Protein sequence: CASSQDRAANQPQHF.

This clonotype was picked up many times. The chain couples TRBV5-6 to TRBJ2-1, with 7 bases lining up with TRBD1. The J segment lost 0 bases and the V segment lost 8 bases, leaving 8 bases of the junction unmatched. The length of the CDR3 is 15 residues. Germline values: CDR1 SGHDT, CDR2 YYEEEE. Here the CDR3 DNA reads TGTGCCAGTTTCGGGGACAGCCTCTCCTACAATGAGCAGTTCTTC. Encoded protein: CASFGDSLSYNEQFF.

The V and J genes are TRBV7-9 and TRBJ2-7; D might be TRBD1 (5 bases). The CDR3 spans 14 residues. The germline V gene encodes CDR1 SEHNR and CDR2 FQNEAQ (reference sequence). Trimming cost V 1 base and J 5 bases, with 12 bases left between them. The CDR3 here is CASSLGQSGNEQYF. The CDR3 DNA is TGTGCCAGCAGCTTAGGACAGTCCGGCAACGAGCAGTACTTC. Full variable domain (remainder filled in from reference TRBV7-9 and TRBJ2-7): DTGVSQNPRHKITKRGQNVTFRCDPISEHNRLYWYRQTLGQGPEFLTYFQNEAQLEKSRLLSDRFSAERPKGSFSTLEIQRTEQGDSAMYLCASSLGQSGNEQYFGPGTRLTVT.

The chain uses TRBV20-1 and TRBJ1-2; D is uncertain. CDR3 length: 13 residues. V was clipped by 0 bases and J by 4 bases, with 9 bases between them. Germline V CDR1 and CDR2: DFQATT, SNEGSKA (reference sequence). For the CDR3, the DNA is TGCAGTGCTAGAGAGGTGGAGACCTATGGCTACACCTTC. Residues: CSAREVETYGYTF.

This sequence joins TRBV20-1 and TRBJ2-1, with TRBD2 matching over 8 bases. The V segment lost 1 base and the J segment 2 bases; nucleotides outside the gene matches: 10. Germline CDR1 reads DFQATT; CDR2 reads SNEGSKA (reference sequence). CDR3 size: 17 residues. CDR3 DNA sequence: TGCAGTGCTAGAGGAGCTAGCGGGCCCCCCCCCTACAATGAGCAGTTCTTC. This codes for CSARGASGPPPYNEQFF.

The table lists this clonotype with many counts. The J gene is TRBJ2-7, the V gene TRBV7-2; D is undetermined. V dropped 1 base and J dropped 3 bases, with 4 bases sitting between them. This CDR3 contains 12 residues. The V gene's germline CDR1 is SGHTA and CDR2 FQGNSA. CDR3 coding DNA: TGTGCCAGCAGCTTAGTCCTCTACGAGCAGTACTTC. The encoded protein is CASSLVLYEQYF.

The rearrangement links TRBV20-1 to TRBJ2-3; no clear D. This CDR3 is built from 11 residues. Germline assignment: CDR1 DFQATT and CDR2 SNEGSKA (reference sequence). Deletions cut 3 bases from V and 6 bases from J, with 7 bases between. In DNA, the CDR3 is TGCAGTGCTAGGGTAGGGGATACGCAGTATTTT. Protein sequence: CSARVGDTQYF.

This clonotype has just a few counts. This rearrangement joins TRBV15 to TRBJ2-3; D is perhaps TRBD1 (5 bases). The CDR3 totals 13 residues. Germline V gene lookup returns CDR1 LNHNV and CDR2 YYDKDF (reference sequence). Between the trimmed V and J ends, which lost 0 bases and 9 bases, there was a span of 10 bases. Written as DNA, the CDR3 is TGTGCCACCAGCAGAGATCGGACATACACGCAGTATTTT. Its translation is CATSRDRTYTQYF.

The V gene is TRBV30, the J gene TRBJ1-2; no reliable D call. Per germline, CDR1 GTSNPN and CDR2 SVGIG (reference sequence). The V end lost 6 bases, the J end lost 4 bases, and 9 bases lay between the germline ends. The CDR3 consists of 11 residues. CDR3 in DNA: TGTGCCTGTCTTATAGGCTATGGCTACACCTTC. It translates to CACLIGYGYTF.

J is TRBJ1-2 and V is TRBV20-1; TRBD1 might be the D (6 bases). This CDR3 is built from 13 residues. From germline, CDR1 is DFQATT and CDR2 SNEGSKA (reference sequence). Trimming took off 5 bases at V and 4 bases at J, with 14 bases between the two ends. The CDR3 loop is CSASRGDIYGYTF. CDR3 DNA sequence: TGCAGTGCTTCCAGAGGGGACATCTATGGCTACACCTTC.

The rearrangement uses TRBV28 and TRBJ2-4; D unclear. The last part of the DNA fits TRBJ2-7 better; the J call may be wrong. Germline assignment: CDR1 MDHEN and CDR2 SYDVKM. This CDR3 has 13 amino acids. CDR3: CASIPSPPYEQYF. The CDR3, as DNA: TGTGCCAGCATCCCCAGTCCCCCGTACGAGCAGTACTTC.

A few counts support this clonotype. The rearrangement joins TRBV7-6 to TRBJ2-7, with TRBD2 identical over 7 bases. The CDR3 runs to 16 residues. V shed 1 base, J shed 2 bases, and the junction held 8 bases outside the gene matches. In germline, CDR1 is SGHVS, CDR2 FNYEAQ. The CDR3 here is CASSLELTGGPYEQYF. DNA for the CDR3: TGTGCCAGCAGCTTAGAATTAACGGGAGGACCCTACGAGCAGTACTTC.

The V and J genes are TRBV27 and TRBJ2-3, with 7 bases aligning to TRBD2. Trimming removed 6 bases from V and 0 bases from J; junction bases left unmatched: 3. The CDR3 consists of 14 residues. Germline values: CDR1 MNHEY, CDR2 SMNVEV (reference sequence). The CDR3: CASRTSVSTDTQYF. The CDR3 bases are TGTGCCAGCAGAACTAGCGTAAGCACAGATACGCAGTATTTT.

J is TRBJ2-1 and V is TRBV11-3; 8 bases fit TRBD2. CDR3 length: 16 amino acids. Germline loops: CDR1 SGHNT, CDR2 YENEEA. V lost 3 bases and J lost 3; bases outside the gene matches: 7. The CDR3: CASSLGLVEYYNEQFF. The CDR3 DNA reads TGTGCCAGCAGCTTGGGACTAGTGGAGTACTACAATGAGCAGTTCTTC.

This clonotype turned up a few times. V is TRBV29-1 and J is TRBJ1-2; 7 bases match TRBD1. Trimming cost V 6 bases and J 8 bases; bases outside gene matches: 12. CDR1 SQVTM and CDR2 ANQGSEA come from the germline V gene. The CDR3 totals 13 residues. CDR3 residues: CSVTGRFLRGYTF. The CDR3 region has the DNA TGCAGCGTGACAGGGAGGTTTCTGAGAGGCTACACCTTC. The full variable domain, in which reference TRBV29-1 and TRBJ1-2 provide the parts outside the CDR3, is SAVISQKPSRDICQRGTSLTIQCQVDSQVTMMFWYRQQPGQSLTLIATANQGSEATYESGFVIDKFPISRPNLTFSTLTVSNMSPEDSSIYLCSVTGRFLRGYTFGSGTRLTVV.

There are a few counts of this clonotype. This chain links TRBV18 with TRBJ2-3; D gene unclear. Deletions cut 0 bases from V and 5 bases from J, with 6 bases between. The germline CDR1 and CDR2 sequences are KGHSH and LQKENI. The CDR3 has 13 amino acids. CDR3 sequence: CASSPPDLDTQYF. CDR3 nucleotide sequence: TGTGCCAGCTCACCACCCGACTTAGATACGCAGTATTTT.

This clonotype turned up a few times. This chain joins TRBV7-9 and TRBJ1-4, with D perhaps matching TRBD1 (6 bases). V was clipped by 6 bases and J by 8 bases, with 13 bases between them. CDR3 length: 13 amino acids. In germline, CDR1 is SEHNR, CDR2 FQNEAQ (reference sequence). The CDR3 protein is CASRPPGHEKLFF. CDR3 in DNA: TGTGCCAGCAGGCCGCCGGGACACGAAAAACTGTTTTTT.